The rows below give T cell receptor beta chains drawn from one sample of a study of esophageal squamous cell carcinoma under preoperative chemotherapy. TCRdb reanalysed the PCR reads using MiXCR and keeps one entry per CDR3 protein. The table lists approximately 19,000 distinct CDR3 sequences, about 43% of them singletons, with under 35% in the top ten. This material was collected from a patient given preoperative chemotherapy. These receptors were collected from a human donor with esophageal squamous cell carcinoma. The donor label of this sample is uncertain. The conserved cysteine and the conserved F or W are not part of the CDR3 here. Fields, in order: J gene, V gene, clone size, CDR3 protein. The size of a clone is reported for some rows only, either as once, few or many, or as a class for expanded clones.

j_call: TRBJ1-1; v_call: TRBV12-3/TRBV12-4; clone_size: few; cdr3_aa: ASRGQFLNTEAF
j_call: TRBJ2-3; v_call: TRBV20-1; clone_size: few; cdr3_aa: SASPVEAYTDTQY
j_call: NA; v_call: TRBV6-1; clone_size: few; cdr3_aa: ASRMTSGTPNYGSGETQY
j_call: NA; v_call: TRBV7-3; clone_size: NA; cdr3_aa: ASSPGIAESGELF
j_call: NA; v_call: TRBV6-1; clone_size: few; cdr3_aa: ASSALTGIYEQY
j_call: NA; v_call: TRBV11-2; clone_size: NA; cdr3_aa: ASSKKESPLPKVQF
j_call: TRBJ2-1; v_call: TRBV12-3/TRBV12-4; clone_size: few; cdr3_aa: ASSLGGRGGIYEQF
j_call: TRBJ2-1; v_call: TRBV12-3/TRBV12-4; clone_size: NA; cdr3_aa: ASRTGGDEQF
j_call: NA; v_call: TRBV7-2; clone_size: NA; cdr3_aa: ASSLRGEFDEQY
j_call: TRBJ1-1; v_call: TRBV12-3/TRBV12-4; clone_size: NA; cdr3_aa: ASSSPGREAF
j_call: TRBJ2-3; v_call: TRBV18; clone_size: once; cdr3_aa: ASSPVRARTGDTQY
j_call: TRBJ2-3; v_call: TRBV6-1; clone_size: NA; cdr3_aa: ASSVGITDTQY
j_call: TRBJ2-1; v_call: TRBV7-3; clone_size: NA; cdr3_aa: ASGLDPANEQF
j_call: TRBJ2-3; v_call: TRBV6-1; clone_size: few; cdr3_aa: ASSEWGTGGTDTQY
j_call: TRBJ2-2; v_call: TRBV10-1; clone_size: many; cdr3_aa: ASRAGTRTGELF
j_call: NA; v_call: TRBV7-2; clone_size: NA; cdr3_aa: AGGGGGAGVYEQY
j_call: TRBJ2-3; v_call: TRBV7-2; clone_size: many; cdr3_aa: ASRPLAGRGNTDTQY
j_call: TRBJ2-6; v_call: TRBV7-8; clone_size: many; cdr3_aa: ASSPHRTGISPGANVLT
j_call: TRBJ2-5; v_call: TRBV10-1; clone_size: few; cdr3_aa: ASSEWGSGETQY
j_call: TRBJ2-1; v_call: TRBV11-1; clone_size: medium-sized; cdr3_aa: ASRRGGGTYNEQF
j_call: TRBJ2-2; v_call: TRBV12-3/TRBV12-4; clone_size: NA; cdr3_aa: ASNGDDTSNTGELF
j_call: TRBJ2-5; v_call: TRBV11-2; clone_size: NA; cdr3_aa: ASSLGLAGGPASYNEQY
j_call: TRBJ1-2; v_call: TRBV10-3; clone_size: few; cdr3_aa: AISYLREDGYT
j_call: TRBJ2-3; v_call: TRBV5-4; clone_size: NA; cdr3_aa: ASSLQSDTQY